This is a list of T cell receptor beta chains from one sample in a study of blood T cells in healthy people across ages. Each CDR3 protein is one row after TCRdb ran MiXCR on the 5' RACE reads. The table records around 1,000,000 distinct CDR3 sequences, approximately 25% of them present only once. These data also featured in a second study, about T cells of mothers and their children.

Sample: blood. These receptors were obtained from a girl aged 2-10 years in good health. Each CDR3 is given with its conserved first and last residue. A D gene is named only where the DNA matches it firmly. Clone sizes are given selectively: once, few, many, or a class where the clone is expanded.

clone_size,j_call,d_call,v_call,cdr3_aa,cdr3_nt
NA,TRBJ2-5,TRBD1,TRBV11-2,CASSAEGPSTGGASSRETQYF,TGTGCCAGCAGCGCAGAGGGCCCATCCACAGGGGGCGCCTCCTCTCGAGAGACCCAGTACTTC
many,TRBJ2-2,NA,TRBV7-3,CASSPLTGELFF,TGTGCCAGCAGTCCCCTCACCGGGGAGCTGTTTTTT
few,TRBJ2-1,NA,TRBV29-1,CSVEQLNEQFF,TGCAGCGTTGAGCAGTTGAATGAGCAGTTCTTC
few,TRBJ1-1,TRBD1,TRBV10-2,CASSEWGQVNTEAFF,TGCGCCAGCAGTGAGTGGGGACAGGTAAACACTGAAGCTTTCTTT
few,TRBJ2-5,NA,TRBV10-3,CAISESITGAQYF,TGTGCCATCAGTGAGTCGATCACTGGGGCCCAGTACTTC
few,TRBJ1-2,TRBD1,TRBV24-1,CATSDSGQGLYGYTF,TGTGCCACCAGTGATTCCGGACAGGGCCTCTATGGCTACACCTTC
few,TRBJ1-4,NA,TRBV7-2,CASSSTGKHEKLFF,TGTGCCAGCAGCTCGACAGGAAAACATGAAAAACTGTTTTTT
many,TRBJ2-1,NA,TRBV11-2,CASSPGLEGSYNEQFF,TGTGCCAGCAGCCCAGGGTTGGAGGGATCCTACAATGAGCAGTTCTTC
few,TRBJ2-7,NA,TRBV5-1,CASSLEGITYEQYF,TGCGCCAGCAGCTTGGAGGGGATTACCTACGAGCAGTACTTC
few,TRBJ1-1,NA,TRBV6-6,CASMGSEAFF,TGTGCCAGCATGGGTTCAGAAGCTTTCTTT
few,TRBJ1-1,NA,TRBV7-9,CASSLGVSYTEAFF,TGTGCCAGCAGCTTAGGAGTGTCTTACACTGAAGCTTTCTTT
NA,TRBJ1-2,TRBD1,TRBV12-3/TRBV12-4,CASRPRGPKGYTF,TGTGCCAGCAGACCTAGGGGGCCAAAAGGCTACACCTTC
NA,TRBJ1-2,TRBD1,TRBV7-2,CASSSSRGLNGYTF,TGTGCCAGCAGCTCTTCCAGGGGGCTGAATGGCTACACCTTC
NA,TRBJ2-4,NA,TRBV25-1,CAIEDGNIQYF,TGTGCCATCGAGGACGGTAACATTCAGTACTTC
few,TRBJ2-3,TRBD1,TRBV20-1,CSASGTGGNGVTQYF,TGCAGTGCCTCCGGGACAGGGGGGAATGGGGTTACGCAGTATTTT
few,TRBJ1-1,NA,TRBV28,CASSLRAMNTEAFF,TGTGCCAGCAGTTTACGAGCCATGAACACTGAAGCTTTCTTT
NA,TRBJ1-1,NA,TRBV20-1,CSARDRVFPVEAFF,TGCAGTGCTAGAGATCGTGTTTTTCCAGTTGAAGCTTTCTTT
few,TRBJ2-5,NA,TRBV7-9,CASSKPAYEFSLF,TGTGCCAGCAGCAAACCGGCCTATGAATTTTCTCTCTTC
NA,TRBJ1-1,NA,TRBV7-2,CASSEGGQAFF,TGTGCCAGCAGCGAGGGGGGACAAGCTTTCTTT
NA,TRBJ2-1,TRBD2,TRBV11-1,CASSSFQGRRREGRSYNEQFF,TGTGCCAGCAGCTCCTTCCAGGGGCGGCGACGGGAGGGCCGCTCCTACAATGAGCAGTTCTTC
NA,TRBJ1-1,NA,TRBV15,CATSRGQLDDAEAFF,TGTGCCACCAGCAGGGGCCAACTGGACGACGCTGAAGCTTTCTTT
few,TRBJ2-5,NA,TRBV7-2,CASSLTDGIETQYF,TGTGCCAGCAGCCTGACCGACGGGATAGAGACCCAGTACTTC
NA,TRBJ2-4,NA,TRBV27,CASSPRLFDSENIQYF,TGTGCCAGCAGTCCAAGGTTATTTGATAGTGAAAACATTCAGTACTTC
NA,TRBJ1-2,NA,TRBV6-5,CASSGTAPSGYTF,TGTGCCAGCAGCGGGACGGCCCCCTCTGGCTACACCTTC
few,TRBJ2-3,NA,TRBV6-5,CASSYGPRGRGTDTQYF,TGTGCCAGCAGTTACGGTCCCCGTGGCAGGGGCACAGATACGCAGTATTTT
many,TRBJ2-1,NA,TRBV25-1,CASRGYNEQFF,TGTGCCAGTAGAGGATACAATGAGCAGTTCTTC
NA,TRBJ1-2,NA,TRBV12-3/TRBV12-4,CASSLFPLGEDGNYGYTF,TGTGCCAGCAGTTTATTTCCACTGGGGGAAGACGGGAACTATGGCTACACCTTC
few,TRBJ1-3,NA,TRBV7-9,CASSSLGGSGNTIYF,TGTGCCAGCAGCAGTCTGGGGGGATCTGGAAACACCATATATTTT
few,TRBJ2-1,TRBD2,TRBV7-2,CASSPSRIAGGNEQFF,TGTGCCAGCAGCCCCAGCCGGATAGCGGGGGGTAATGAGCAGTTCTTC
NA,TRBJ2-2,NA,TRBV6-1,CASSHGPLMNTGELFF,TGTGCCAGCAGCCACGGACCGCTCATGAACACCGGGGAGCTGTTTTTT
NA,TRBJ2-1,TRBD2,TRBV6-6,CASTPSGGYNEQFF,TGTGCCAGCACTCCTAGCGGGGGTTACAATGAGCAGTTCTTC
few,TRBJ2-7,NA,TRBV29-1,CSVVQHNSYEQYF,TGCAGCGTTGTTCAGCATAATTCCTACGAGCAGTACTTC
few,TRBJ2-7,NA,TRBV29-1,CSVAQDPAYEQYF,TGCAGCGTTGCCCAGGATCCAGCCTACGAGCAGTACTTC
NA,TRBJ2-2,NA,TRBV19,CTSSGMASGELFF,TGTACCAGTAGTGGGATGGCATCCGGGGAGCTGTTTTTT
few,TRBJ1-1,NA,TRBV6-1,CASRGWGGITEAFF,TGTGCCAGCAGGGGGTGGGGAGGAATCACTGAAGCTTTCTTT
NA,TRBJ1-6,NA,TRBV5-1,CASSLEGKNNSPLHF,TGCGCCAGCAGCTTGGAGGGTAAAAATAATTCACCCCTCCACTTT
few,TRBJ2-1,TRBD2,TRBV7-2,CASSFGAGANNEQFF,TGTGCCAGCAGCTTTGGCGCGGGAGCGAACAATGAGCAGTTCTTC
NA,TRBJ2-2,NA,TRBV12-3/TRBV12-4,CASSEWGGPNTGELFF,TGTGCCAGCAGTGAATGGGGGGGGCCAAACACCGGGGAGCTGTTTTTT
few,TRBJ1-5,NA,TRBV4-2,CASSQVEGAQPQHF,TGTGCCAGCAGCCAAGTGGAAGGGGCCCAGCCCCAGCATTTT
few,TRBJ2-1,TRBD2,TRBV3-1,CASSHSLAGDYEQFF,TGTGCCAGCAGCCATAGCCTAGCGGGGGATTATGAGCAGTTCTTC
few,TRBJ1-5,NA,TRBV12-3/TRBV12-4,CASSLGSLGNQPQHF,TGTGCCAGCAGTTTAGGCAGCCTTGGCAATCAGCCCCAGCATTTT
few,TRBJ2-1,NA,TRBV15,CATSRAGGSGKTSQFF,TGTGCCACCAGCAGAGCAGGAGGTTCAGGGAAGACCTCGCAGTTCTTC
NA,TRBJ1-3,NA,TRBV10-3,CAISAGIGSENTIYF,TGTGCCATCAGTGCCGGGATAGGCTCTGAAAACACCATATATTTT
NA,TRBJ2-7,NA,TRBV7-3,CASSEGLLEQYF,TGTGCCAGCAGCGAGGGACTTCTCGAGCAGTACTTC
NA,TRBJ2-5,TRBD2,TRBV6-5,CASSYLGYSGRGETQYF,TGTGCCAGCAGTTACCTGGGTTATAGCGGGAGAGGAGAGACCCAGTACTTC
NA,TRBJ2-1,NA,TRBV28,CASSTRQPSSYNEQFF,TGTGCCAGCAGTACCCGACAGCCGAGCTCCTACAATGAGCAGTTCTTC
few,TRBJ2-5,TRBD1,TRBV9,CASSGQGAGPGETQYF,TGTGCCAGCAGCGGACAGGGGGCCGGTCCTGGGGAGACCCAGTACTTC
few,TRBJ2-1,TRBD2,TRBV15,CATSPGAGGRGNEQFF,TGTGCCACCTCCCCGGGAGCGGGGGGGCGAGGTAATGAGCAGTTCTTC
NA,TRBJ2-4,NA,TRBV7-2,CASSLGAFSSIQYF,TGTGCCAGCAGCTTAGGGGCGTTTAGTAGCATTCAGTACTTC
NA,TRBJ2-4,TRBD2,TRBV7-2,CASSLEDAGGAKNIQYF,TGTGCCAGCAGCTTAGAGGACGCGGGAGGGGCCAAAAACATTCAGTACTTC
NA,TRBJ1-1,NA,TRBV20-1,CSFPRRGRANTEAFF,TGCAGTTTCCCTAGACGGGGCAGGGCGAACACTGAAGCTTTCTTT
few,TRBJ2-1,NA,TRBV4-1,CASSQEVEDHPNEQFF,TGCGCCAGCAGCCAAGAAGTGGAGGACCATCCCAATGAGCAGTTCTTC
NA,TRBJ2-1,NA,TRBV12-3/TRBV12-4,CASSFPGVDEQFF,TGTGCCAGCAGTTTTCCAGGGGTCGATGAGCAGTTCTTC
NA,TRBJ2-7,NA,TRBV3-1,CASSQVPAWNHEQYF,TGTGCCAGCAGCCAAGTCCCTGCGTGGAACCACGAGCAGTACTTC
NA,TRBJ2-2,NA,TRBV7-9,CASSFNYAGELFF,TGTGCCAGCAGCTTCAATTATGCCGGGGAGCTGTTTTTT
NA,TRBJ2-6,NA,TRBV29-1,CSVVGFGANVLTF,TGCAGCGTTGTGGGTTTTGGGGCCAACGTCCTGACTTTC